A single T cell receptor (beta chain) is shown here with its context. The antigen is undetermined. Assay execution proceeded at the deep level. Authors' analysis steps: Filtering of immunoSEQ junctional sequences could not match full-length read filtering. The method was immunoSEQ multiplex PCR; TCRdb's version includes in-frame clones alone and lacks a portion of them. D and trimming come from the DNA, and the V and J calls and clone size come from that table. The table records under 200,000 clones, 85% to 95% of them present only once. The data belong to a study of shared clonotypes between healthy human individuals. Study observations and caveats: The study found roughly 5% of naive CD4 clonotypes shared across a handful of donors. Since donors were few, the genetic and exposure-history diversity represented was limited.

Trimming took 3 bases from V and 1 from J, leaving 16 bases between them. The CDR3 covers 17 residues. Germline assignment: CDR1 MDHEN and CDR2 SYDVKM. The source of this sequence is a woman in her 30s in good health. Material for sequencing was naive CD4+ T cells sorted from blood. Indicated subset: CD45RA+ positively selected. The chain uses TRBV28 and TRBJ1-3, with a tentative D call TRBD1 (6 bases). This CDR3 is CASSLTQTGTSGNTIYF. The DNA for the CDR3 is TGTGCCAGCAGTTTGACTCAGACAGGAACTTCTGGAAACACCATATATTTT.